This entry describes one T cell receptor (beta chain). Study members were between about 18 and 95 years old and lived in 20 to 30 US regions. Participants had their cohort set by participant-reported clinical history. These data are taken from a study of blood T cell repertoires in COVID-19. About the study: Sources were T cells, B-cell-depleted T cells, or PBMCs; the material itself was cDNA or gDNA.

CDR3 length: 18 amino acids. Between the trimmed V and J ends, which lost 6 bases and 0 bases, there was a span of 24 bases. The V gene's germline CDR1 is SEHNR and CDR2 FQNEAQ (reference sequence). Only in-frame clones appear in the TCRdb table, and some are missing; sequencing was by immunoSEQ multiplex PCR. The sample carries roughly 430,000 clones, around nine tenths recorded once. The TCR was taken from a woman aged 18-35 years who had been exposed to COVID-19. Sequenced sample: PBMCs or T cells enriched from blood (not recorded which). The chain employs TRBV7-9 and TRBJ2-7; D perhaps matches TRBD2 (6 bases). The CDR3 DNA reads as TGTGCCAGCAGACCAACTACGACCGGGACTGCCCTCTCCTACGAGCAGTACTTC. The encoded protein is CASRPTTTGTALSYEQYF.